This TCR beta chain appears in the sequencing data of a study of cytomegalovirus exposure and HLA in healthy donors. Study-level findings and limits: A later analysis reportedly identified an Asian-associated ancestry cluster as carrying fewer N-insertions than the roughly 670-donor mean. Productive status was seen about 90% or about 30% of the time for most TCR beta V segments in an earlier analysis. The investigators catalogued 164 TCR beta chains as cytomegalovirus-associated. Highest at DRB1 and lowest at HLA-C, TCR association rates differed among HLA loci in a later analysis.

PCR was performed using 60 Vbeta and 13 Jbeta primers. Here immunoSEQ multiplex PCR was the method, and the copy in TCRdb shows in-frame clones only, minus some. Altogether 190,000 or so clones are present, roughly 80% being singletons, with the ten largest covering under 0.75%. A word on this clone: Its antigen is undetermined.

Material for sequencing was PBMCs. The sequence derives from a boy aged 5 to 17 in good health and CMV-seronegative.

Written as DNA, the CDR3 is TGTGCCAGCAGCGTAAGGGCTAGCGGGGCTGACGAGCAGTACTTC. Amino acids: CASSVRASGADEQYF. The chain uses TRBV9 and TRBJ2-7; 9 nucleotides match TRBD2. CDR1 is SGDLS and CDR2 is YYNGEE in the germline V gene. V shed 1 base and J 5 bases; nucleotides not matched to a gene: 7. The CDR3 extends over 15 amino acids.